These T cell receptor beta chains were read from a single sample in a study of graft-versus-host responses after intestinal transplantation. This table comes from immunoSEQ multiplex PCR, and its TCRdb copy is limited to in-frame clones, with some not included. The sample includes about 110,000 clones, 85% to 95% of them seen just once. The antigens these receptors bind are not known. Sample: unstimulated CD4+ T cells sorted from spleen or lymph node cells, taken before transplant. The receptors were sampled from a human donor who was the organ donor for an intestinal transplant. The CDR3 runs from the conserved cysteine through the conserved F or W. Each record gives: J gene, V gene, D gene, clone size, CDR3 length, CDR3 protein, CDR3 DNA. A D gene is named only where the DNA matches it firmly. Only part of the rows carry a size: once, few, many, or a class if the clone is expanded.

TRBJ2-1 TRBV7-2 NA NA 15 CASSLDQESYNEQFF TGTGCCAGCAGCTTAGACCAGGAATCCTACAATGAGCAGTTCTTC
TRBJ2-2 TRBV10-3 NA NA 16 CATSAHLGSNTGELFF TGTGCCACCAGTGCTCATCTGGGGTCGAACACCGGGGAGCTGTTTTTT
TRBJ1-3 TRBV15 TRBD1 NA 17 CATSRTSGTVSGNTIYF TGTGCCACCAGCAGGACTTCCGGGACAGTCTCTGGAAACACCATATATTTT
TRBJ1-5 TRBV6-5 TRBD1 NA 13 CARTGTGNQPQHF TGTGCCAGGACCGGGACAGGGAATCAGCCCCAGCATTTT
TRBJ1-1 TRBV27 NA NA 14 CASSLGSLNTEAFF TGTGCCAGCAGTTTGGGGAGTTTGAACACTGAAGCTTTCTTT
TRBJ2-7 TRBV2 NA NA 13 CASSAPTDYEQYF TGTGCCAGCAGTGCCCCGACAGACTACGAGCAGTACTTC
TRBJ2-3 TRBV5-4 TRBD2 NA 15 CASRATSGSTDTQYF TGTGCCAGCAGGGCTACTAGCGGGAGCACAGATACGCAGTATTTT
TRBJ2-2 TRBV7-9 TRBD1 NA 15 CASSFTGVGAGELFF TGTGCCAGCAGCTTTACAGGGGTTGGAGCCGGGGAGCTGTTTTTT
TRBJ1-1 TRBV19 TRBD1 NA 13 CASKEGAGTEAFF TGTGCCAGTAAAGAGGGGGCAGGAACTGAAGCTTTCTTT
TRBJ2-1 TRBV21-1 NA NA 16 CASSKGGGRAGNEQFF TGTGCCAGCAGCAAAGGGGGCGGGAGGGCCGGCAATGAGCAGTTCTTC
TRBJ1-2 TRBV5-6 NA few 13 CASSLGTVYGYTF TGTGCCAGCAGCTTGGGGACAGTCTATGGCTACACCTTC
TRBJ2-3 TRBV18 NA NA 17 CASSPGLPQGSTDTQYF TGTGCCAGCTCACCAGGATTGCCACAGGGTAGCACAGATACGCAGTATTTT
TRBJ2-3 TRBV5-1 NA NA 15 CASSLSLQVTDTQYF TGCGCCAGCAGCTTGTCCCTCCAGGTCACAGATACGCAGTATTTT
TRBJ2-2 TRBV5-1 TRBD2 NA 15 CASSLVVAGTGELFF TGCGCCAGCAGCTTGGTGGTAGCGGGCACCGGGGAGCTGTTTTTT
TRBJ2-1 TRBV30 NA NA 13 CAWERGRGVEQFF TGTGCCTGGGAGCGAGGCAGGGGGGTTGAGCAGTTCTTC
TRBJ2-3 TRBV28 TRBD1 NA 14 CASTGQGPTDTQYF TGTGCCAGCACAGGACAGGGTCCCACAGATACGCAGTATTTT
TRBJ2-1 TRBV2 TRBD2 NA 13 CASTSGSYNEQFF TGTGCCAGCACTAGCGGCTCCTACAATGAGCAGTTCTTC
TRBJ2-7 TRBV27 NA NA 13 CASSPPFSNEQYF TGTGCCAGCAGTCCCCCCTTTTCCAACGAGCAGTACTTC
TRBJ2-7 TRBV14 NA NA 16 CASSQRGQEKAYEQYF TGTGCCAGCAGCCAACGGGGCCAGGAGAAGGCCTACGAGCAGTACTTC
TRBJ1-1 TRBV12-5 TRBD1 once 14 CASGLVTRDSEAFF TGTGCTAGTGGTTTGGTAACCCGGGACAGTGAAGCTTTCTTT
TRBJ1-2 TRBV28 NA NA 15 CASSYARGSPGGYTF TGTGCCAGCAGTTATGCCCGGGGATCGCCCGGAGGCTACACCTTC
TRBJ2-2 TRBV11-1 NA few 14 CASSLGQNTGELFF TGTGCCAGCAGCTTGGGACAGAACACCGGGGAGCTGTTTTTT
TRBJ1-2 TRBV18 NA NA 14 CASSPRDRRDGYTF TGTGCCAGCTCACCACGAGACAGGCGAGATGGCTACACCTTC
TRBJ1-3 TRBV27 TRBD1 NA 15 CASRPRGPSGNTIYF TGTGCCAGCAGGCCTAGGGGGCCCTCTGGAAACACCATATATTTT
TRBJ2-7 TRBV6-1 TRBD1 NA 14 CASSPQTGSYEQYF TGTGCCAGCAGTCCCCAGACAGGGTCCTACGAGCAGTACTTC
TRBJ2-3 TRBV11-2 TRBD2 NA 15 CASSPSGGEGDTQYF TGTGCCAGCAGCCCATCGGGAGGCGAAGGAGATACGCAGTATTTT
TRBJ1-1 TRBV5-4 NA NA 13 CASSLGSATEAFF TGTGCCAGCAGCTTGGGGTCAGCCACTGAAGCTTTCTTT
TRBJ2-2 TRBV18 NA NA 14 CASSPRGDTGELFF TGTGCCAGCTCACCAAGGGGTGACACCGGGGAGCTGTTTTTT
TRBJ1-2 TRBV2 NA NA 17 CASSEVRPGLSNYGYTF TGTGCCAGCAGTGAAGTCCGGCCAGGACTAAGCAACTATGGCTACACCTTC
TRBJ2-5 TRBV4-1 TRBD2 NA 16 CASSQATSGRAETQYF TGCGCCAGCAGCCAGGCGACTAGCGGGAGGGCAGAGACCCAGTACTTC
TRBJ2-7 TRBV11-2 TRBD2 NA 14 CASSVASGLYEQYF TGTGCCAGCAGCGTAGCTAGCGGTCTCTACGAGCAGTACTTC
TRBJ2-2 TRBV4-1 NA NA 18 CASSPDAGRFSGTGELFF TGCGCCAGCAGCCCCGACGCAGGACGGTTTTCGGGCACCGGGGAGCTGTTTTTT
TRBJ1-1 TRBV10-3 TRBD1 few 15 CAISGDRGWDTEAFF TGTGCCATCAGTGGTGACAGGGGTTGGGACACTGAAGCTTTCTTT
TRBJ2-3 TRBV5-1 NA NA 13 CASSLSGVDTQYF TGCGCCAGCAGCTTGTCGGGGGTAGATACGCAGTATTTT
TRBJ1-4 TRBV4-1 TRBD1 NA 16 CASSQGDRVPGEKLFF TGCGCCAGCAGCCAGGGGGACAGGGTACCAGGTGAAAAACTGTTTTTT
TRBJ2-5 TRBV4-2 TRBD2 few 14 CASSQAGGPETQYF TGTGCCAGCAGCCAAGCGGGAGGGCCAGAGACCCAGTACTTC
TRBJ1-5 TRBV7-8 NA NA 13 CASSLSEGRGKHF TGTGCCAGCAGCTTATCTGAAGGCAGGGGAAAACATTTT
TRBJ1-4 TRBV4-3 TRBD1 NA 16 CASSPRGQGAKEKLFF TGCGCCAGCAGCCCACGGGGACAGGGGGCGAAGGAAAAACTGTTTTTT
TRBJ1-1 TRBV10-3 TRBD1 NA 17 CATRDRDRVGGNTEAFF TGTGCCACTAGGGACCGGGACAGGGTAGGGGGGAACACTGAAGCTTTCTTT